Below, one T cell receptor (beta chain) is given with its context. No cognate antigen has been identified for it. No much larger clone exists at a distance of one base, and base qualities are not known. Patients with autoimmune disease history or receiving systemic immunosuppression were excluded from the trial. Peripheral blood for TCR sequencing was collected from all dose cohorts at baseline, on cycle 4 day 1, and on cycle 7 day 1. Samples came from an open-label, multicenter, first-in-human phase I dose-escalation trial of ivuxolimab. The trial enrolled adults with locally advanced or metastatic head and neck squamous cell, hepatocellular, melanoma or renal cell carcinoma. Before TCR sequencing, CD4+ and CD8+ T cells were separately sorted from peripheral blood. The entry originates in a study of OX40 agonist ivuxolimab in advanced cancers. Notes on the research overall: Ivuxolimab was an agonistic, fully human IgG2 monoclonal antibody directed against OX40 (CD134), a costimulatory receptor. The point of sequencing TCRbeta in the periphery was to test whether ivuxolimab changed TCR sequence diversity and drove clonal T-cell expansion. Of the roughly 52 patients in dose escalation, 19 had hepatocellular carcinoma, some 15 had melanoma, 9 had renal cell carcinoma and 9 had head and neck cancer. Prior anti-PD-1, anti-PD-L1 or anti-CTLA-4 therapy was permitted, and checkpoint inhibitors had been received by about two fifths of dose-escalation patients. Intravenous ivuxolimab was administered to patients every 2 weeks at six dose levels: 0.01, 0.1, 0.3, 1.5, 3 and 10 mg/kg. Partial responses were achieved by three dose-escalation patients, of whom one had hepatocellular carcinoma and two had cutaneous melanoma. The dose-escalation cohort was approximately 83% male with a mean age of about 65 years, ranging from roughly 20 to 80. The monotherapy dose-escalation portion (N ≈ 55 patients) of the phase I ivuxolimab trial is reported in the paper. General findings and caveats noted by the study authors: Partial responders in the 0.1-3.0 mg/kg groups had among the lowest normalized peripheral clonal expansion, especially among CD8+ T cells. Clonal expansion of both CD4+ and CD8+ blood T cells was observed from baseline to week 6 at doses 0.1 to 3.0 mg/kg. Low levels of normalized T-cell clonal expansion were also shown by some nonresponding patients. After ivuxolimab, CD8+ T cells had more expanded clones than CD4+ T cells on average. The antigen specificity of the clonally expanded peripheral T cells was not determined.

The CDR3 runs 15 amino acids, cysteine and phenylalanine included. The only DNA kept is the CDR3, 45 bases in frame from the first base. Germline trimming: 6 bases from V, 5 bases from J; junction bases outside gene matches: 14. According to the germline V gene, CDR1 reads SQVTM and CDR2 reads ANQGSEA. To sequence the TCRbeta CDR3 region, genomic DNA was isolated from the sorted cells. TCRbeta CDR3 regions were sequenced using the immunoSEQ Assay. The clones in this table, taken by TCRdb from immuneACCESS, are in-frame only. Not every clone is retained; where verified, under half of the shortfall comes from an unresolved V gene, and the cause of the rest is unknown. The table for this sample lists some 45,000 clones; approximately 79% of them were counted only once. The ten biggest clones cover over 6.5% of the sample.

The TCR was taken from an adult with an advanced solid tumor such as melanoma, head and neck, liver or kidney cancer. The chain couples TRBV29-1 to TRBJ2-7, and TRBD1 matches 9 of the central bases. The specimen was CD4+ or CD8+ T cells sorted from blood, collected in a trial of the OX40 agonist ivuxolimab. CDR3 protein: CSVAETWDRANEQYF. DNA sequence: TGCAGCGTGGCCGAGACCTGGGACAGGGCCAACGAGCAGTACTTC.